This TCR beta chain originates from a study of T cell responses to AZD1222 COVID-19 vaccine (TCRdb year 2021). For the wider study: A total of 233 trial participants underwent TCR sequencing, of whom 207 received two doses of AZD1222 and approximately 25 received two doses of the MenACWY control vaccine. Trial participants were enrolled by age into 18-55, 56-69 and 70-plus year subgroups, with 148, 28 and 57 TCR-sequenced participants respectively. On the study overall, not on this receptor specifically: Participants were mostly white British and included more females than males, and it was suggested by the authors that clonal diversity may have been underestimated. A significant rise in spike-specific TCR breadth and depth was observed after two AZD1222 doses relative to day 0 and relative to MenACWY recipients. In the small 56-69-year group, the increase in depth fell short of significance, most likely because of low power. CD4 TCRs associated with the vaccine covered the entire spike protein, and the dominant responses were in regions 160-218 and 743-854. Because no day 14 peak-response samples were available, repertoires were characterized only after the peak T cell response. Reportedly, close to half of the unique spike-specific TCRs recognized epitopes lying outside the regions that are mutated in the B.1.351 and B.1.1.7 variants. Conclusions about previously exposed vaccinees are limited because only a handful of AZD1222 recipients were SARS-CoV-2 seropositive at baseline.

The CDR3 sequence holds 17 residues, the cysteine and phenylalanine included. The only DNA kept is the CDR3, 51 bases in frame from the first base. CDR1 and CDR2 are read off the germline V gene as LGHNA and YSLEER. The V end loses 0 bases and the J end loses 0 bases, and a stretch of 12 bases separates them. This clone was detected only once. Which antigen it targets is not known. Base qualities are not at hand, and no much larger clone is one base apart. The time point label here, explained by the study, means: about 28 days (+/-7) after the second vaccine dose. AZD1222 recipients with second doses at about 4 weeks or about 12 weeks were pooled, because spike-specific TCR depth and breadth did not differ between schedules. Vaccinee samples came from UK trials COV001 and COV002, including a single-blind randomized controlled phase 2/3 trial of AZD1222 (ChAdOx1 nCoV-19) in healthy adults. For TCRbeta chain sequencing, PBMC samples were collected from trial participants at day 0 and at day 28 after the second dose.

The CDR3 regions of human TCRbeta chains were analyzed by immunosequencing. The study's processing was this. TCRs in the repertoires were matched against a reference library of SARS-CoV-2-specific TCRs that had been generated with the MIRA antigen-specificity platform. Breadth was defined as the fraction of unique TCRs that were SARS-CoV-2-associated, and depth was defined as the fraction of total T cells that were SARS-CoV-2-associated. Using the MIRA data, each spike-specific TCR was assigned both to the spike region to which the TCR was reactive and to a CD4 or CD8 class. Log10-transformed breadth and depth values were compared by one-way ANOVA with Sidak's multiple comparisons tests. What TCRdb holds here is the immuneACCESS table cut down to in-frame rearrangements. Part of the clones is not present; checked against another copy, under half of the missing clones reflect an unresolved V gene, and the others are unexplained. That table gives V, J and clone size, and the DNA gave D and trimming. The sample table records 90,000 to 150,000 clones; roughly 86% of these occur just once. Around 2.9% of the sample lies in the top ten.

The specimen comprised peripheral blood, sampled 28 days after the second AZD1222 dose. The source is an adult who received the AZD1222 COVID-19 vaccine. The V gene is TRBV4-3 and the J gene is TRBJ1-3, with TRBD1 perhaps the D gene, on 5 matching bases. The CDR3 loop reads CASSQDPGPDSGNTIYF. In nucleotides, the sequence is TGCGCCAGCAGCCAAGATCCGGGACCCGACTCTGGAAACACCATATATTTT.